These 9 T cell receptor beta chains were all obtained from the same sample, sequenced in a study of regulatory and conventional T cells in RAG deficiency. Repertoires were generated with immunoSEQ multiplex PCR, while TCRdb's copy carries only in-frame clones and drops some. This repertoire shows 20,000 to 25,000 clones, 95% to 97% found once; its top ten account for over 1%. The sorted conventional CD4+ T cells were CD25-low and CD127-high, with genomic DNA sequenced. The sample was also linked to a second study, of regulatory T cells. That paper states: The primer mix had 52 TRBV and 13 TRBJ primers.

The source material was CD25- CD4+ T cells sorted from blood. Source of these receptors: a human donor in good health.

J is TRBJ2-2 and V is TRBV7-3; TRBD1 matches 10 bases. CDR3 length: 16 residues. Germline V CDR1 and CDR2: SGHTA, FQGTGA. V shed 0 bases, J shed 6 bases, and the junction held 4 bases outside the gene matches. The CDR3 loop is CASSLTGTGVPGELFF. In DNA form, the CDR3 reads TGTGCCAGCAGCTTAACCGGGACAGGGGTTCCCGGGGAGCTGTTTTTT. Based on the CDR3 plus reference TRBV7-3 and TRBJ2-2, the full variable domain is GAGVSQTPSNKVTEKGKYVELRCDPISGHTALYWYRQSLGQGPEFLIYFQGTGAADDSGLPNDRFFAVRPEGSVSTLKIQRTERGDSAVYLCASSLTGTGVPGELFFGEGSRLTVL.

The chain is built from TRBV27 and TRBJ2-2; 8 nucleotides agree with TRBD2. Germline CDR1 is MNHEY and CDR2 is SMNVEV (reference sequence). This CDR3 is 15 amino acids long. Losses at the gene ends were 4 bases for V and 2 bases for J; bases not matched to a gene: 3. CDR3 sequence reads: CASSSGGVNTGELFF. CDR3 nucleotide sequence: TGTGCCAGCAGTTCGGGGGGGGTTAACACCGGGGAGCTGTTTTTT.

The rearrangement links TRBV7-2 to TRBJ2-3; 8 bases are a match to TRBD1. The CDR3 spans 15 residues. The V gene end was trimmed by 2 bases and the J gene end by 1 base; junction bases not matched to a gene: 2. Germline loops: CDR1 SGHTA, CDR2 FQGNSA. Here the CDR3 reads CASSLRGQGTDTQYF. As DNA, the CDR3 is TGTGCCAGCAGCTTACGGGGACAGGGCACAGATACGCAGTATTTT.

The chain couples TRBV15 to TRBJ1-6; D is uncertain. CDR3 size: 13 residues. From germline, CDR1 is LNHNV and CDR2 YYDKDF (reference sequence). Trimming removed 5 bases at V and 8 bases at J, with 10 bases between. Written as DNA, the CDR3 is TGTGCCACCAGCCTAGAGTTGTATTCACCCCTCCACTTT. Protein sequence: CATSLELYSPLHF.

The J gene is TRBJ2-7, the V gene TRBV7-2; TRBD2 agrees at 12 bases. Losses at the gene ends were 2 bases for V and 7 bases for J; bases not matched to a gene: 6. The CDR3 spans 15 residues. Germline V gene lookup returns CDR1 SGHTA and CDR2 FQGNSA. CDR3 sequence: CASSLRLAGALEQYF. Here the CDR3 DNA reads TGTGCCAGCAGCTTACGACTAGCGGGAGCGTTAGAGCAGTACTTC. Based on the CDR3 plus reference TRBV7-2 and TRBJ2-7, the full variable domain is GAGVSQSPSNKVTEKGKDVELRCDPISGHTALYWYRQSLGQGLEFLIYFQGNSAPDKSGLPSDRFSAERTGGSVSTLTIQRTQQEDSAVYLCASSLRLAGALEQYFGPGTRLTVT.

The V and J genes are TRBV6-1 and TRBJ2-1; a possible D gene is TRBD1 (6 bases). V was cut by 4 bases and J by 6 bases, with 10 bases left in between. There are 13 residues in the CDR3. Germline V gives CDR1 MNHNS, CDR2 SASEGT. CDR3 bases: TGTGCCAGCAGTGTCAGGGGTATCAATGAGCAGTTCTTC. Amino acid sequence: CASSVRGINEQFF.

The J gene is TRBJ1-5, the V gene TRBV30; 7 bases match TRBD1. The CDR3 covers 12 residues. The V segment lost 6 bases and the J segment 5 bases; nucleotides outside the gene matches: 4. From germline, CDR1 is GTSNPN and CDR2 SVGIG (reference sequence). CDR3 protein: CACGQEDQPQHF. The CDR3 DNA sequence: TGTGCCTGTGGACAGGAGGATCAGCCCCAGCATTTT. The full variable domain, in which reference TRBV30 and TRBJ1-5 provide the parts outside the CDR3, is SQTIHQWPATLVQPVGSPLSLECTVEGTSNPNLYWYRQAAGRGLQLLFYSVGIGQISSEVPQNLSASRPQDRQFILSSKKLLLSDSGFYLCACGQEDQPQHFGDGTRLSIL.

The chain links TRBV6-5 to TRBJ1-1; D uncertain. The V gene lost 5 bases and the J gene lost 1 base, with 8 bases spanning the gap. The V gene's germline CDR1 is MNHEY and CDR2 SVGAGI. The CDR3 runs to 13 residues. The CDR3 sequence is CASSTTRNTEAFF. DNA for the CDR3: TGTGCCAGCAGTACGACAAGGAACACTGAAGCTTTCTTT.

V and J are TRBV4-2 and TRBJ1-4; D uncertain. Per germline, CDR1 LGHNA and CDR2 YNFKEQ. This CDR3 has 15 amino acids. The germline V and J ends were trimmed by 4 bases and 0 bases, with 9 bases remaining between them. The CDR3 spells CASSLRLATNEKLFF. CDR3 sequence (DNA): TGTGCCAGCAGCCTAAGACTTGCAACTAATGAAAAACTGTTTTTT.